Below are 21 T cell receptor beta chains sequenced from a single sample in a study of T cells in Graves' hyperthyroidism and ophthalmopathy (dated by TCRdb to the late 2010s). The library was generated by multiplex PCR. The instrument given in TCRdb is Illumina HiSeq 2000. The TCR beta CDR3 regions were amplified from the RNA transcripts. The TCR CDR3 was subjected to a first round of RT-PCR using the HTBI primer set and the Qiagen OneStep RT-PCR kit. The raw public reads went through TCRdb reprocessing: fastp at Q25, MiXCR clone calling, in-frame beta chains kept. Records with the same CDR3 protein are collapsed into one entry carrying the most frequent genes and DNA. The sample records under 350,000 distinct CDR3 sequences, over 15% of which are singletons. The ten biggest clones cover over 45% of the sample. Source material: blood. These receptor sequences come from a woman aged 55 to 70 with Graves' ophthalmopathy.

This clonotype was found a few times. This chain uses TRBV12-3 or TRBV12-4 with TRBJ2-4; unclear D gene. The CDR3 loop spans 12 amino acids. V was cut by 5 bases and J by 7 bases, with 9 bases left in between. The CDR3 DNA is TGTGCCAGCAGTCGCGGACCGAACATTCAGTACTTC. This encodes CASSRGPNIQYF.

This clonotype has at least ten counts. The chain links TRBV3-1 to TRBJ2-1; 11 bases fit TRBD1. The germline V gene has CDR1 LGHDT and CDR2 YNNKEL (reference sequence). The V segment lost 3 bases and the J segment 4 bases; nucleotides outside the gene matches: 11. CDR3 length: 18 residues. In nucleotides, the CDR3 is TGTGCCAGCAGCCAGGACCTCGGGACAGGGGGACCATACAATGAGCAGTTCTTC. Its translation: CASSQDLGTGGPYNEQFF.

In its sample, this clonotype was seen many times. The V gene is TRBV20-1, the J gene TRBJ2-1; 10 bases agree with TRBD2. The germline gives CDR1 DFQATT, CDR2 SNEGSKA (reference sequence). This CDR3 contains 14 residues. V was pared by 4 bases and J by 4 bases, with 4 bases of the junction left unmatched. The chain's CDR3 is CSANSGRTYNEQFF. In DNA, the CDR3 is TGCAGTGCTAATAGCGGGAGGACATACAATGAGCAGTTCTTC.

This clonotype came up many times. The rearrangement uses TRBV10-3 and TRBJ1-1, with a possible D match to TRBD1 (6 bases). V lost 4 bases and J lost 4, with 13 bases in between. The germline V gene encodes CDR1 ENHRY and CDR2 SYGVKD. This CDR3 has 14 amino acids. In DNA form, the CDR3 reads TGTGCCATCAGTGTACAGGGTAGGGGCACTGAAGCTTTCTTT. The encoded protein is CAISVQGRGTEAFF.

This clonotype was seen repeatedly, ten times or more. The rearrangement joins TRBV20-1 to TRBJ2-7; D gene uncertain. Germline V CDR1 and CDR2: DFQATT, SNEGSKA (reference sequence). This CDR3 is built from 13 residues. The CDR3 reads CIPSEALSYEQYF. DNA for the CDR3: TGCATCCCTTCAGAGGCCCTCTCCTACGAGCAGTACTTC.

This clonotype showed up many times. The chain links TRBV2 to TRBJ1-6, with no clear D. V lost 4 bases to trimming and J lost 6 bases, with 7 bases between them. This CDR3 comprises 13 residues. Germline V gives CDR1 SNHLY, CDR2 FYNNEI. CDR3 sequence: CASSAEGNSPLHF. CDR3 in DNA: TGTGCCAGCAGTGCCGAGGGTAATTCACCCCTCCACTTT.

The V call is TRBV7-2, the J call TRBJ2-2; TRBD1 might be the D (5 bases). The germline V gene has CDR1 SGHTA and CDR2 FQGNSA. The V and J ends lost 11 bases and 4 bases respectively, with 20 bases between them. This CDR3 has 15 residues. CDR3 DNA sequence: TGTGCCGTCACAGGCCGGACAAGGAGCACCGGGGAGCTGTTTTTT. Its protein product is CAVTGRTRSTGELFF.

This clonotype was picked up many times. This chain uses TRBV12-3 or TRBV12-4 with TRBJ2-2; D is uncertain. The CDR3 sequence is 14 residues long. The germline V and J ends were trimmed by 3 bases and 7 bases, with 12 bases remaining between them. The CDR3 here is CASSFTLRDGELFF. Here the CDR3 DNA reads TGTGCCAGCAGTTTCACCCTCCGCGACGGGGAGCTGTTTTTT.

CDR3 coding DNA: TGTGCCAGCAGCTTTGGGACAGGAGGTTCTGGGGCCAACGTCCTGACTTTC. Protein: CASSFGTGGSGANVLTF. The chain carries TRBV7-2 and TRBJ2-6, with 8 positions matching TRBD1. The CDR3 spans 17 residues. CDR1 is SGHTA and CDR2 is FQGNSA in the germline V gene. V dropped 3 bases and J dropped 1; count of bases not matched to a gene: 5.

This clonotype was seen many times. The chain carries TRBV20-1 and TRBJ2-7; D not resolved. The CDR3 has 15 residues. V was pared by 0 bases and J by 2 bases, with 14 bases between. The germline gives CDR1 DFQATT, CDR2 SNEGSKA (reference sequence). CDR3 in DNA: TGCAGTGCTAGAGATTGGAAAGGGATGGCCTACGAGCAGTACTTC. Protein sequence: CSARDWKGMAYEQYF.

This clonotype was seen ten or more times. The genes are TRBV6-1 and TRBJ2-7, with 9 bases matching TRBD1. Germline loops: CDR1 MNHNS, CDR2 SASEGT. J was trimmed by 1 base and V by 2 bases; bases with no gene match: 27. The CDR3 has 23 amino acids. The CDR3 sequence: CASSEIYAAPIRDREDDSYEQYF. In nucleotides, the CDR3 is TGTGCCAGCAGTGAAATTTACGCCGCCCCGATCCGGGACAGGGAAGACGATTCCTACGAGCAGTACTTC.

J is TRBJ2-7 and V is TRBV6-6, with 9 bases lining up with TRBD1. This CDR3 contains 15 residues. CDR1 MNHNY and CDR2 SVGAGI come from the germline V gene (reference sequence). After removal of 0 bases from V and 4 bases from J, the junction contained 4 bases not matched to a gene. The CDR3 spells CASSYSGTGIYEQYF. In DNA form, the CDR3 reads TGTGCCAGCAGTTACTCGGGGACAGGGATTTACGAGCAGTACTTC.

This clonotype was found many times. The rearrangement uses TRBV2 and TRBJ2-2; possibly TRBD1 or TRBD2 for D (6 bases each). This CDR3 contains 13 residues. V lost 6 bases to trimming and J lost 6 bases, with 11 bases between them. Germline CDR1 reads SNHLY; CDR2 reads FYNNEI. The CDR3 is CASRRDNSGELFF. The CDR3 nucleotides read TGTGCCAGCAGGCGGGACAATTCCGGGGAGCTGTTTTTT.

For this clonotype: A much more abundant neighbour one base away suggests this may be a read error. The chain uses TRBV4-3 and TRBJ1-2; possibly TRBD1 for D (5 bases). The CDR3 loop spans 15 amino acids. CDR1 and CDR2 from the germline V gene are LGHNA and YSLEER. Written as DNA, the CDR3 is TGCGCCAGCAGCCACAATCAGGGTGAGGGCTATGGCTACGCCTTC. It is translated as CASSHNQGEGYGYAF.

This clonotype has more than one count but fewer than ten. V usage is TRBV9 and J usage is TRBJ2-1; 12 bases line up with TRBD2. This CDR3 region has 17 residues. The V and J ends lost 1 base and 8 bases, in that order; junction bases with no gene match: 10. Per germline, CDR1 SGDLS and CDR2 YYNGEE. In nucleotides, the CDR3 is TGTGCCAGCAGCGTATCCAGGACTAGCGGGAAGGGCGATGAGCAGTTCTTC. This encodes CASSVSRTSGKGDEQFF.

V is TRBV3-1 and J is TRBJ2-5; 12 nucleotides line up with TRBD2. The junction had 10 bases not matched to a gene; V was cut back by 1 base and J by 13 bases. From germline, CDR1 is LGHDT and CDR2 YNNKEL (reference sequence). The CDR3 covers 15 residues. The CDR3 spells CASSQGLASGGGVYF. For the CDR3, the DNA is TGTGCCAGCAGCCAAGGATTAGCTAGCGGGGGGGGCGTGTACTTC.

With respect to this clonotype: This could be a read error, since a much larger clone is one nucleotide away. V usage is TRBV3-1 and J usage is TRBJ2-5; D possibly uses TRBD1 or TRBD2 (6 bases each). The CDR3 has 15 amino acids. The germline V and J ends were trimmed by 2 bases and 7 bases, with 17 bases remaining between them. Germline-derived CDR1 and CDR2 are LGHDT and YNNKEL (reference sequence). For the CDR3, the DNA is TGTGCCAGCAGCCAATCCGGGGGCGGAGGAGGGACCCAGTACTTC. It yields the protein CASSQSGGGGGTQYF.

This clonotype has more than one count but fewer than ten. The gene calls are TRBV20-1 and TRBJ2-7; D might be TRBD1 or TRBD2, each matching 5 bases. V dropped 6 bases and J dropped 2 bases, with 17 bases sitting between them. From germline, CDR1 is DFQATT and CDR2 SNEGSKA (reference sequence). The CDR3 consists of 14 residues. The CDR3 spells CSALRGGAPYEQYF. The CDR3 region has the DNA TGCAGTGCCCTCCGGGGCGGTGCCCCCTACGAGCAGTACTTC.

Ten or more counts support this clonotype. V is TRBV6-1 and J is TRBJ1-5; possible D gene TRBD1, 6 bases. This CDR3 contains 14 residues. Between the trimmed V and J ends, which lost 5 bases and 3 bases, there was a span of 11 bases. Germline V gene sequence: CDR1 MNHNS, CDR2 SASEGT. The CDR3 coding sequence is TGTGCCAGCAGTTCATACAGGGACAATCAGCCCCAGCATTTT. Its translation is CASSSYRDNQPQHF.

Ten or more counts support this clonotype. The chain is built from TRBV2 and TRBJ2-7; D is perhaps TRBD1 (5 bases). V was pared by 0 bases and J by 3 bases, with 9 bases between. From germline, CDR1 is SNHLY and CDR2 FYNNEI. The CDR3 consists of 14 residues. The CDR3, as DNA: TGTGCCAGCAGTGAAGCGGCAGGGATCTACGAGCAGTACTTC. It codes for CASSEAAGIYEQYF.

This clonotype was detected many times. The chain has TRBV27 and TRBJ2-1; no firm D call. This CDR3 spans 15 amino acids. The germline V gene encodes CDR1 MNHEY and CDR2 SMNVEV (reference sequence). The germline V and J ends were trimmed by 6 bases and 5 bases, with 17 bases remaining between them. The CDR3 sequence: CASSPSRFLHNEQFF. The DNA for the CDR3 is TGTGCCAGCAGCCCGTCTAGATTTCTTCACAATGAGCAGTTCTTC.